These 27 T cell receptor beta chains came from one sample sequenced in a study of T-cell memory formation after mild COVID-19. TCRdb recomputed calls from the 5' RACE reads with MiXCR, one row per CDR3 protein. The sample lists about 400,000 distinct CDR3 sequences, under 15% seen once, with 22% in the top ten. Sequenced sample: PBMCs or a T cell subset sorted from them (not recorded which). Receptors originate from a man between 18 and 29 years old who had mild COVID-19 (a few samples of this study predate the infection). Cell type and time point are not known.

This sequence joins TRBV7-2 and TRBJ2-1; TRBD2 matches at 8 bases. V trimming: 11 bases; J trimming: 9 bases; junction bases outside the gene matches: 6. The CDR3 is 11 residues long. CDR1 is SGHTA, CDR2 FQGNSA, per germline. CDR3 sequence (DNA): TGTGCCGTCCGGGGGGGCCGTGAGCAGTTCTTC. It yields the protein CAVRGGREQFF.

The gene calls are TRBV28 and TRBJ2-5, with 7 bases aligning to TRBD1. This CDR3 has 16 amino acids. V dropped 7 bases and J dropped 2; count of bases not matched to a gene: 13. Looked up from germline, CDR1 is MDHEN and CDR2 is SYDVKM. CDR3 sequence reads: CASTPRGKQGQETQYF. DNA for the CDR3: TGTGCCAGCACCCCTAGGGGGAAACAGGGGCAAGAGACCCAGTACTTC. The full variable domain, with the rest looked up from reference TRBV28 and TRBJ2-5, is DVKVTQSSRYLVKRTGEKVFLECVQDMDHENMFWYRQDPGLGLRLIYFSYDVKMKEKGDIPEGYSVSREKKERFSLILESASTNQTSMYLCASTPRGKQGQETQYFGPGTRLLVL.

The chain joins TRBV7-9 to TRBJ1-4; 7 nucleotides agree with TRBD1. J lost 7 bases, V lost 2 bases, and 4 bases had no gene match. The CDR3 covers 14 residues. The germline CDR1 and CDR2 sequences are SEHNR and FQNEAQ (reference sequence). The CDR3 region is CASSLRQGGEKLFF. In DNA, the CDR3 is TGTGCCAGCAGCTTAAGACAGGGAGGTGAAAAACTGTTTTTT.

In this sample, this clonotype turned up a few times. V is TRBV29-1 and J is TRBJ1-2; unclear D gene. The V gene lost 2 bases and the J gene lost 4 bases, with 14 bases spanning the gap. Germline V lookup: CDR1 SQVTM, CDR2 ANQGSEA. The CDR3 runs to 14 residues. The CDR3 bases are TGCAGCGTTGAAACATGGTCGGGGAGCTATGGCTACACCTTC. Its translation: CSVETWSGSYGYTF.

This chain uses TRBV19 with TRBJ2-3; TRBD2 aligns across 12 bases. The germline V gene has CDR1 LNHDA and CDR2 SQIVND (reference sequence). Losses at the gene ends were 3 bases for V and 3 bases for J; bases not matched to a gene: 10. The CDR3 has 18 residues. Here the CDR3 DNA reads TGTGCCAGTAGTATCGGCGCTAGCGGGGGGGCCGGGACAGATACGCAGTATTTT. Translation gives CASSIGASGGAGTDTQYF. Using reference TRBV19 and TRBJ2-3 for the parts outside the CDR3, the full variable domain is DGGITQSPKYLFRKEGQNVTLSCEQNLNHDAMYWYRQDPGQGLRLIYYSQIVNDFQKGDIAEGYSVSREKKESFPLTVTSAQKNPTAFYLCASSIGASGGAGTDTQYFGPGTRLTVL.

This clonotype was detected ten times or more. The V call is TRBV5-6, the J call TRBJ2-3, with TRBD2 matching over 7 bases. The CDR3 has 13 amino acids. The germline CDR1 and CDR2 sequences are SGHDT and YYEEEE. V gave up 4 bases and J gave up 6 bases; unmatched junction bases: 5. The CDR3 reads CASSPGLFDTQYF. The CDR3 bases are TGTGCCAGCAGCCCGGGACTATTTGATACGCAGTATTTT.

This clonotype has more than one count but fewer than ten. The gene calls are TRBV23-1 and TRBJ2-3; D may be TRBD2 (6 bases). TRBV23-1 is identified as an open reading frame with a role that is uncertain. Trimming left V 2 bases short and J 0 bases short, with 24 bases between. This CDR3 is built from 20 residues. The CDR3 loop reads CASSQSPEGHRPSSTDTQYF. The CDR3 coding sequence is TGCGCCAGCAGTCAAAGCCCGGAGGGGCACCGGCCCTCTAGCACAGATACGCAGTATTTT.

This chain connects TRBV7-2 to TRBJ2-1; D might be TRBD1 (5 bases). Germline CDR1 SGHTA, CDR2 FQGNSA. This CDR3 has 16 amino acids. The V end lost 1 base, the J end lost 7 bases, and 17 bases lay between the germline ends. CDR3 sequence reads: CASSLVWSGNGNEQFF. CDR3 sequence (DNA): TGTGCCAGCAGCTTAGTATGGTCAGGGAATGGAAATGAGCAGTTCTTC.

This clonotype was seen repeatedly, ten times or more. The junction does not match germline at one end; this may be a read error. The chain uses TRBV7-9 and TRBJ2-3; D might be TRBD2 (6 bases). Germline V gene sequence: CDR1 SEHNR, CDR2 FQNEAQ (reference sequence). The CDR3 is 13 amino acids. The CDR3 nucleotides are TGTGCCAGCAGCTTAGATATGGGAGGTTCCCCACATTTT. Its translation: CASSLDMGGSPHF.

The rearrangement joins TRBV29-1 to TRBJ2-1, with D perhaps being TRBD1 or TRBD2 (6 bases each). The CDR3 contains 10 residues. V gave up 7 bases and J gave up 7 bases, with 8 bases separating them. CDR1 SQVTM and CDR2 ANQGSEA come from the germline V gene. This chain's CDR3 is CSGGANEQFF. Here the CDR3 DNA reads TGCAGCGGGGGGGCAAATGAGCAGTTCTTC.

This clonotype was observed a handful of times. The gene calls are TRBV6-5 and TRBJ1-2; D gene ambiguous. This CDR3 spans 15 amino acids. Germline V lookup: CDR1 MNHEY, CDR2 SVGAGI. Trimming cost V 4 bases and J 5 bases, with 17 bases left between them. This CDR3 reads CASSFTGKTSYGYTF. The CDR3 coding sequence is TGTGCCAGCAGTTTTACGGGTAAAACGTCGTATGGCTACACCTTC.

This clonotype was counted a few times. The chain combines TRBV5-1 with TRBJ1-1, with a tentative D call TRBD1 (5 bases). The V gene's germline CDR1 is SGHRS and CDR2 YFSETQ. The V end was cut by 5 bases, the J end by 3 bases, with 17 bases between. The CDR3 is made up of 15 amino acids. The CDR3 reads CASRHGSPGDTEAFF. The CDR3, as DNA: TGCGCCAGCAGACACGGCTCCCCGGGGGACACTGAAGCTTTCTTT.

Only a few counts were recorded for this clonotype. The chain is built from TRBV18 and TRBJ2-3; D gene unclear. Trimming took 8 bases from V and 3 from J, leaving 15 bases between them. The CDR3 length is 14 residues. Germline CDR1 KGHSH, CDR2 LQKENI. Written as DNA, the CDR3 is TGTGCCAGCCTCCGCTCCGGAGAAACAGATACGCAGTATTTT. Encoded protein: CASLRSGETDTQYF.

The CDR3 spells CASSDRGIQPQHF. The CDR3 DNA reads as TGTGCCAGCAGTGACAGGGGGATTCAGCCCCAGCATTTT. The chain has TRBV6-6 and TRBJ1-5; 9 bases are a match to TRBD1. Per the germline V gene, CDR1 is MNHNY and CDR2 is SVGAGI (reference sequence). CDR3 size: 13 residues. Trimming took 5 bases from V and 6 from J; bases not matched to a gene: 2.

The table lists this clonotype with a few counts. J is TRBJ1-2 and V is TRBV28, with TRBD1 as a possible D gene (5 bases). The CDR3 contains 16 residues. Germline V gene lookup returns CDR1 MDHEN and CDR2 SYDVKM. The germline V and J ends were trimmed by 6 bases and 5 bases, with 22 bases remaining between them. This CDR3 is CASSAGWAGKTYGYTF. The CDR3 DNA sequence: TGTGCCAGCAGCGCAGGATGGGCAGGGAAGACTTATGGCTACACCTTC.

This clonotype was detected only a few times. The CDR3 reads CASSQKEETQYF. Here the CDR3 DNA reads TGTGCCAGCAGCCAAAAAGAGGAGACCCAGTACTTC. The chain is built from TRBV3-1 and TRBJ2-5; D remains ambiguous. The CDR3 runs to 12 residues. Germline CDR1 and CDR2: LGHDT and YNNKEL (reference sequence). With 2 bases removed from V and 5 bases from J, the gap between germline ends came to 6 bases.

This clonotype was observed once. The chain employs TRBV28 and TRBJ2-5, with D perhaps TRBD2 (6 bases). The V end lost 6 bases, the J end lost 2 bases, and 10 bases lay between the germline ends. Germline V gene lookup returns CDR1 MDHEN and CDR2 SYDVKM. This CDR3 spans 13 amino acids. The CDR3 DNA reads TGTGCCAGCAGAACCCGGGGGCAAGAGACCCAGTACTTC. Amino acid sequence: CASRTRGQETQYF.

The gene calls are TRBV7-2 and TRBJ2-1; D is possibly TRBD1 or TRBD2 (6 bases each). CDR1 and CDR2 (germline): SGHTA, FQGNSA. The CDR3 has 16 amino acids. V lost 3 bases and J lost 6, with 18 bases in between. The CDR3 loop reads CASSLTGAQLFNEQFF. Here the CDR3 DNA reads TGTGCCAGCAGCTTGACGGGGGCGCAACTCTTCAATGAGCAGTTCTTC.

This clonotype came up a few times. The V call is TRBV11-2, the J call TRBJ1-1; D unclear. Trimming removed 2 bases at V and 7 bases at J, with 17 bases between. This CDR3 is 15 amino acids long. CDR1 SGHAT and CDR2 FQNNGV come from the germline V gene. The CDR3 nucleotides are TGTGCCAGCAGCTTAACGTCCCCCCGACCAGATGAAGCTTTCTTT. Translation: CASSLTSPRPDEAFF.

In its sample, this clonotype was seen a few times. The CDR3 region has the DNA TGCGCCAGCCGGGGCCGGAGTTCCTACGAGCAGTACTTC. Translating it yields CASRGRSSYEQYF. The rearrangement uses TRBV10-2 and TRBJ2-7; D tentatively fits TRBD1 or TRBD2 (5 bases each). CDR3 size: 13 residues. The germline V gene has CDR1 WSHSY and CDR2 SAAADI. Trimming left V 8 bases short and J 1 base short, with 12 bases between.

This clonotype turned up a few times. The chain carries TRBV4-3 and TRBJ2-2; a weak D match, TRBD2 (5 bases). Germline V gene lookup returns CDR1 LGHNA and CDR2 YSLEER. The CDR3 has 17 residues. V was cut by 5 bases and J by 2 bases, with 18 bases left in between. The CDR3, as DNA: TGCGCCAGCAGCGAAAGGTCCGGACTGCGAAACACCGGGGAGCTGTTTTTT. Its translation is CASSERSGLRNTGELFF.

The genes are TRBV4-2 and TRBJ1-5; TRBD1 might be the D (6 bases). Deletions cut 3 bases from V and 3 bases from J, with 18 bases between. This CDR3 region has 17 residues. Per the germline V gene, CDR1 is LGHNA and CDR2 is YNFKEQ. The CDR3 here is CASSHALRGAVNQPQHF. CDR3 nucleotides: TGTGCCAGCAGCCATGCCCTTAGGGGGGCCGTCAATCAGCCCCAGCATTTT.

J is TRBJ2-7 and V is TRBV6-1, with 8 bases matching TRBD1. With V trimmed by 6 bases and J by 3 bases, 13 bases remained unmatched. The CDR3 runs to 16 residues. Germline CDR1 reads MNHNS; CDR2 reads SASEGT. CDR3 residues: CASRIFPGQAFYEQYV. The CDR3 DNA sequence: TGTGCCAGCAGGATTTTCCCGGGACAGGCGTTCTACGAGCAGTACGTC.

This clonotype was seen a few times. CDR3 bases: TGTGCCAGCAGCGTAGAAGCGGAAAACTACGAGCAGTACTTC. The encoded protein is CASSVEAENYEQYF. The chain combines TRBV9 with TRBJ2-7; maybe TRBD2 (5 bases). V dropped 0 bases and J dropped 3 bases, with 10 bases sitting between them. The CDR3 contains 14 residues. The germline gives CDR1 SGDLS, CDR2 YYNGEE.

The chain is built from TRBV7-2 and TRBJ1-6; D unresolved. The V gene lost 6 bases and the J gene lost 10 bases, with 16 bases spanning the gap. Germline lookup yields CDR1 SGHTA and CDR2 FQGNSA. The CDR3 has 14 residues. The CDR3 DNA sequence: TGTGCCAGCAGAGGTATGCCGGAGAGCTCACCCCTCCACTTT. It codes for CASRGMPESSPLHF.

This clonotype was observed a handful of times. V gene TRBV9 combines with J gene TRBJ1-6; 7 bases line up with TRBD1. V shed 7 bases, J shed 7 bases, and the junction held 11 bases outside the gene matches. The CDR3 is 15 residues long. Germline CDR1 and CDR2: SGDLS and YYNGEE. The CDR3 region has the DNA TGTGCCAGCCAGAAAACAGGGGTTTTCAATTCACCCCTCCACTTT. Residues: CASQKTGVFNSPLHF.

This clonotype has only a few counts. This sequence joins TRBV5-6 and TRBJ1-2; D gene ambiguous. CDR3 length equals 14 residues. Germline V gene sequence: CDR1 SGHDT, CDR2 YYEEEE. With 1 base removed from V and 4 bases from J, the gap between germline ends came to 11 bases. The CDR3 here is CASSLRARGYGYTF. Here the CDR3 DNA reads TGTGCCAGCAGCTTGAGGGCCCGTGGCTATGGCTACACCTTC.